One and the same sample provided the 11 T cell receptor beta chains below, sequenced in a study of long-term antiretroviral therapy in people with HIV. An immunoSEQ assay, version v3.0, was performed at survey level. Method: immunoSEQ multiplex PCR; TCRdb's copy keeps in-frame clones and lacks some. The repertoire holds approximately 17,000 clones, with around 85% as singletons. The specimen comprised unsorted PBMCs, sampled less than 1.3 years before starting antiretroviral therapy. Receptors originate from a young man with HIV.

This clone appeared once. The chain has TRBV5-1 and TRBJ2-2; D gene ambiguous. In germline, CDR1 is SGHRS, CDR2 YFSETQ. CDR3 length: 12 amino acids. V was shortened by 2 bases and J by 8 bases, with 7 bases between the two germline ends. The CDR3 DNA sequence: TGCGCCAGCAGCTTCAATGGAGGGGAGCTGTTTTTT. As protein: CASSFNGGELFF.

This rearrangement joins TRBV27 to TRBJ2-1, with TRBD2 matching 13 bases. Germline CDR1 and CDR2: MNHEY and SMNVEV (reference sequence). Losses at the gene ends were 6 bases for V and 8 bases for J; bases not matched to a gene: 10. The CDR3 is made up of 16 amino acids. The CDR3: CASSRPGLAGSDEQFF. The CDR3 coding sequence is TGTGCCAGCAGCCGGCCGGGACTAGCGGGAAGCGATGAGCAGTTCTTC.

The chain joins TRBV7-9 to TRBJ2-7, with 8 bases identical to TRBD2. Germline CDR1 reads SEHNR; CDR2 reads FQNEAQ (reference sequence). After removal of 4 bases from V and 6 bases from J, the junction contained 11 bases not matched to a gene. CDR3 length: 15 residues. CDR3 sequence reads: CASSYPGTRSGEQYF. In DNA, the CDR3 is TGTGCCAGCAGCTATCCCGGGACTAGGTCGGGCGAGCAGTACTTC.

The rearrangement joins TRBV5-4 to TRBJ2-5, with TRBD1 matching over 7 bases. Germline loops: CDR1 SGHNT, CDR2 YYREEE (reference sequence). Trimming cost V 4 bases and J 2 bases; bases outside gene matches: 5. There are 14 residues in the CDR3. The CDR3 reads CASSHRDSQETQYF. DNA for the CDR3: TGTGCCAGCAGCCACAGGGACAGTCAAGAGACCCAGTACTTC.

This sequence joins TRBV23-1 and TRBJ2-1; 8 bases map to TRBD1. TRBV23-1 is given ORF status, its function remaining uncertain. This CDR3 has 14 residues. The V and J ends lost 8 bases and 2 bases, in that order; junction bases with no gene match: 5. The CDR3 reads CASPPGGTYNEQFF. CDR3 DNA: TGCGCCAGCCCCCCAGGGGGCACCTACAATGAGCAGTTCTTC.

The rearrangement links TRBV14 to TRBJ2-7; D gene ambiguous. Per the germline V gene, CDR1 is SGHDN and CDR2 is FVKESK. The CDR3 loop spans 14 amino acids. V lost 0 bases and J 6 bases, leaving 12 bases between the germline ends. The CDR3 spells CASSQDPVVGEQYF. The CDR3 DNA reads TGTGCCAGCAGCCAAGACCCAGTGGTAGGCGAGCAGTACTTC.

The chain recombines TRBV19 with TRBJ2-1, with a weak D call TRBD1 (6 bases). Trimming removed 1 base from V and 2 bases from J, with 9 bases in between. There are 15 residues in the CDR3. Germline loops: CDR1 LNHDA, CDR2 SQIVND (reference sequence). The CDR3 DNA is TGTGCCAGTAGTATAGGGCGGACAGCCTACAATGAGCAGTTCTTC. This encodes CASSIGRTAYNEQFF.

The chain recombines TRBV27 with TRBJ2-2, with 7 bases identical to TRBD1. With V trimmed by 4 bases and J by 2 bases, 10 bases remained unmatched. Germline loops: CDR1 MNHEY, CDR2 SMNVEV (reference sequence). The CDR3 runs to 17 residues. This chain's CDR3 is CASSSSQTGLNTGELFF. CDR3 coding DNA: TGTGCCAGCAGTTCCTCTCAGACAGGGCTAAACACCGGGGAGCTGTTTTTT.

The chain recombines TRBV7-2 with TRBJ2-1, with D unclear. Germline-derived CDR1 and CDR2 are SGHTA and FQGNSA. V was pared by 7 bases and J by 4 bases, with 11 bases between. This CDR3 comprises 13 residues. CDR3 nucleotide sequence: TGTGCCAGCACCTTGTACGGATACAATGAGCAGTTCTTC. Residues: CASTLYGYNEQFF.

This clone has a handful of counts. J is TRBJ2-3 and V is TRBV7-8; the D is unclear. The CDR3 totals 16 residues. Trimming cost V 1 base and J 6 bases, with 17 bases left between them. CDR1 SGHVS and CDR2 FQNEAQ come from the germline V gene. The CDR3 protein is CASSLGVGTPADTQYF. CDR3 DNA sequence: TGTGCCAGCAGCTTAGGCGTGGGAACACCTGCCGATACGCAGTATTTT.

J is TRBJ2-7 and V is TRBV11-2, with 10 bases identical to TRBD1. CDR1 is SGHAT and CDR2 is FQNNGV in the germline V gene. This CDR3 contains 15 residues. V trimming: 5 bases; J trimming: 2 bases; junction bases outside the gene matches: 6. Here the CDR3 DNA reads TGTGCCAGCAGCACCGCCGGGACAGGGGCCTACGAGCAGTACTTC. This codes for CASSTAGTGAYEQYF.